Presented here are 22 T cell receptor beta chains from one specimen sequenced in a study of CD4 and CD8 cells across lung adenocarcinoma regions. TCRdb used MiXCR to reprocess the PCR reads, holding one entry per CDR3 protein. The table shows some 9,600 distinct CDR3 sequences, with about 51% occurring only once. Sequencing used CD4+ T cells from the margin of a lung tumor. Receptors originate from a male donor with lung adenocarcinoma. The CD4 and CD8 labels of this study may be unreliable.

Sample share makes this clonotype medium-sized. The CDR3 nucleotides are TGTGCCAGCAGGAGTAGCGGAGACGAGCAGTACTTC. As protein: CASRSSGDEQYF. The chain recombines TRBV27 with TRBJ2-5, with a weak D call TRBD2 (6 bases). Matching the DNA end better, TRBJ2-7 makes the J call doubtful. This CDR3 contains 12 residues. Germline-derived CDR1 and CDR2 are MNHEY and SMNVEV (reference sequence).

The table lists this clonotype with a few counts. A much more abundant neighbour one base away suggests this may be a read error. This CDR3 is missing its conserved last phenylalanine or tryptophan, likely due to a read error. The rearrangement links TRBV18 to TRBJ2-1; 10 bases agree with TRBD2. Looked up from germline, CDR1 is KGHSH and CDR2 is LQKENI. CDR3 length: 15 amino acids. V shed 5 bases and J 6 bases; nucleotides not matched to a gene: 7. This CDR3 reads CASSSVAGGGNEQFL. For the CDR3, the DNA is TGTGCCAGCTCATCTGTAGCGGGGGGTGGCAATGAGCAGTTCCTC.

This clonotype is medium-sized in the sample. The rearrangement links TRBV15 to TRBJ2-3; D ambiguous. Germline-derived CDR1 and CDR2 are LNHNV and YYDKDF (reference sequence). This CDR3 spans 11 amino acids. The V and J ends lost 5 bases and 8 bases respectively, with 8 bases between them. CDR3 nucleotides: TGTGCCACCAGCTTCACGTCTACGCAGTATTTT. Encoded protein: CATSFTSTQYF.

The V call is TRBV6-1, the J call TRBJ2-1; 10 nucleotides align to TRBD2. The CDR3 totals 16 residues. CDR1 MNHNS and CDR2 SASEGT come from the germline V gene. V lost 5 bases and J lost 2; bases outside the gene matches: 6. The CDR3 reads CASSQGLAVPYNEQFF. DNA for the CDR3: TGTGCCAGCAGTCAAGGACTAGCGGTACCCTACAATGAGCAGTTCTTC.

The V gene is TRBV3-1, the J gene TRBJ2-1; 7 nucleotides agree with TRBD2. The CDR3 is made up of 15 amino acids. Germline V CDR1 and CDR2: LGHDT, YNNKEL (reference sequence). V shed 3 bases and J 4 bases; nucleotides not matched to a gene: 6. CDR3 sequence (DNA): TGTGCCAGCAGCCATAGTGGGGAGGGATACAATGAGCAGTTCTTC. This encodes CASSHSGEGYNEQFF.

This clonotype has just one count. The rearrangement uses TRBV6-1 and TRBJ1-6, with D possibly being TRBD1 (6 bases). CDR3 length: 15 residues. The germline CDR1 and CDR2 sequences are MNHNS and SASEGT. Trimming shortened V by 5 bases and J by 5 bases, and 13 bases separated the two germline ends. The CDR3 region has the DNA TGTGCCAGCAGTCAATCGGGACAAAATAATTCACCCCTCCACTTT. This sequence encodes CASSQSGQNNSPLHF.

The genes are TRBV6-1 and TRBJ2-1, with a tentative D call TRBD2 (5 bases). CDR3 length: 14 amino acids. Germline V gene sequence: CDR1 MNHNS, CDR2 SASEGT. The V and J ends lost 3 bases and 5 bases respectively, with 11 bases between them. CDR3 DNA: TGTGCCAGCAGTGAGGACTGGGCGGACAATGAGCAGTTCTTC. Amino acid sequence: CASSEDWADNEQFF.

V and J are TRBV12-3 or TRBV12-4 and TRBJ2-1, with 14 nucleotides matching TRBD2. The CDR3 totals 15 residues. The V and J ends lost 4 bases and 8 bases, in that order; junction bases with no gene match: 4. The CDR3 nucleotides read TGTGCCAGCAGTTCAGGGACTAGCGGGAGTTATGAGCAGTTCTTC. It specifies CASSSGTSGSYEQFF.

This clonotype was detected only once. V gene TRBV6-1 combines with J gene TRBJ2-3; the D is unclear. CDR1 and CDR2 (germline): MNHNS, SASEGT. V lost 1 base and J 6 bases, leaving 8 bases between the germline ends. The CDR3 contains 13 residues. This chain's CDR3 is CASSEEAWDTQYF. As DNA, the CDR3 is TGTGCCAGCAGTGAAGAGGCATGGGATACGCAGTATTTT.

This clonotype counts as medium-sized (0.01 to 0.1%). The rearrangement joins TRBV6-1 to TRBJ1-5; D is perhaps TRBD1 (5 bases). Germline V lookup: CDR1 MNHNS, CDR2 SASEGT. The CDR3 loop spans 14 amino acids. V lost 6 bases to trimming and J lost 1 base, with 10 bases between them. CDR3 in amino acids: CASSQGGSNQPQHF. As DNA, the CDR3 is TGTGCCAGCAGCCAGGGAGGGAGCAATCAGCCCCAGCATTTT.

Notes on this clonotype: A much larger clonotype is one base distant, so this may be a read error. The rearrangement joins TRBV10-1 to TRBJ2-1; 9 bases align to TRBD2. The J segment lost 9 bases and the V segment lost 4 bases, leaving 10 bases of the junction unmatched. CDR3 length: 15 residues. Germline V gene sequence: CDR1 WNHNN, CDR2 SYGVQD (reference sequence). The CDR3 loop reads CASSVGGGRAGEQFF. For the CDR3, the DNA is TGCGCCAGCAGTGTTGGGGGCGGGAGGGCGGGTGAGCAGTTCTTC.

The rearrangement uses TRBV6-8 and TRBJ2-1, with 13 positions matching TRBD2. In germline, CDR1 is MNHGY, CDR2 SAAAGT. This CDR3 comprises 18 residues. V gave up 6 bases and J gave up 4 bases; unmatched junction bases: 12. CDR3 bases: TGTGCCAGCAGAAGACTAGCGGGAGGCACCCAGAGATACAATGAGCAGTTCTTC. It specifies CASRRLAGGTQRYNEQFF.

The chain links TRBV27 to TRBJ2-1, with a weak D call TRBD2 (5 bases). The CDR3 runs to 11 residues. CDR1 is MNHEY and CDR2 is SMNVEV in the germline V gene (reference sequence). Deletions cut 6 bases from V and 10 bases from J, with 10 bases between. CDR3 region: CASRLVNEQFF. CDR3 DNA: TGTGCCAGCAGACTAGTGAACGAGCAGTTCTTC.

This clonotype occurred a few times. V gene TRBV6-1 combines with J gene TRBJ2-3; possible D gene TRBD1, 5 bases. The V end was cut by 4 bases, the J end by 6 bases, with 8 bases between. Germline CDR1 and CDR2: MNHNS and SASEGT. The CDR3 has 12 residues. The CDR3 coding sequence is TGTGCCAGCAGTGTGAAGGGGGATACGCAGTATTTT. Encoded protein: CASSVKGDTQYF.

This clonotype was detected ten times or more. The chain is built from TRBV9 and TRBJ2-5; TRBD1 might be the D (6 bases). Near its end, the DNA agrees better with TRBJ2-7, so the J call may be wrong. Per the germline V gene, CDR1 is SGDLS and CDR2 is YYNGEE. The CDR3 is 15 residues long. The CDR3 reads CASSVSGAQGYEQYF. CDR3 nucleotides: TGTGCCAGCAGCGTCTCAGGGGCCCAGGGCTACGAGCAGTACTTC.

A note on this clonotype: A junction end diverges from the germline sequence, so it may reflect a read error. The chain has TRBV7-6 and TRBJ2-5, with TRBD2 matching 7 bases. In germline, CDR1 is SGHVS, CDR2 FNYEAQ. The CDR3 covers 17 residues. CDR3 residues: CASSVGLGEGAQETQYF. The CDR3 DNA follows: TGTGCCAGCAGCGTGGGCTTAGGGGAGGGTGCACAGGAGACGCAGTACTTC.

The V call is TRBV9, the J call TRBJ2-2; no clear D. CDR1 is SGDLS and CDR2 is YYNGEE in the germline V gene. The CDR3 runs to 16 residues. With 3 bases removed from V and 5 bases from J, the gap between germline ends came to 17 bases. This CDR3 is CASSARSQSGTGELFF. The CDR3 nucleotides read TGTGCCAGCAGCGCGAGGAGTCAGTCTGGGACCGGGGAGCTGTTTTTT. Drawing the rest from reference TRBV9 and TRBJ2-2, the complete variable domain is DSGVTQTPKHLITATGQRVTLRCSPRSGDLSVYWYQQSLDQGLQFLIQYYNGEERAKGNILERFSAQQFPDLHSELNLSSLELGDSALYFCASSARSQSGTGELFFGEGSRLTVL.

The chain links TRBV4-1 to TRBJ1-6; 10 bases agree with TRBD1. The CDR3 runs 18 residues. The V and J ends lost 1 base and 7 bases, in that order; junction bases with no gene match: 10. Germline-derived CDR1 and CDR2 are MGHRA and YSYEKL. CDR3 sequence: CASSQGGLTGGPNSPLHF. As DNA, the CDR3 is TGCGCCAGCAGCCAAGGGGGGTTGACAGGGGGCCCAAATTCACCCCTCCACTTT.

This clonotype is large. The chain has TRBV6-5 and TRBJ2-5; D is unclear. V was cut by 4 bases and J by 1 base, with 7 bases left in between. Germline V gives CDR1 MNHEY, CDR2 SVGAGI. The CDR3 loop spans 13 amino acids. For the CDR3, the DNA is TGTGCCAGCAGTTCCGAGATCCAAGAGACCCAGTACTTC. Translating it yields CASSSEIQETQYF.

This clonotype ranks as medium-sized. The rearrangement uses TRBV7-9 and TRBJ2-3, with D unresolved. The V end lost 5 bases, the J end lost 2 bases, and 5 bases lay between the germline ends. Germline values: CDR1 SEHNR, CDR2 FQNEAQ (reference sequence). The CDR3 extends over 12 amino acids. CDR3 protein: CASSTDTDTQYF. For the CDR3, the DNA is TGTGCCAGCAGCACCGACACAGATACGCAGTATTTT.

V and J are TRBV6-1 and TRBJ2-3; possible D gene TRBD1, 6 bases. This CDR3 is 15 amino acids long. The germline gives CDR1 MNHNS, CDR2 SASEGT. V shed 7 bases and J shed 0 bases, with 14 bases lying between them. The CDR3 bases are TGTGCCAGCAACTCTCAGGGGATTAGCACAGATACGCAGTATTTT. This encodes CASNSQGISTDTQYF.

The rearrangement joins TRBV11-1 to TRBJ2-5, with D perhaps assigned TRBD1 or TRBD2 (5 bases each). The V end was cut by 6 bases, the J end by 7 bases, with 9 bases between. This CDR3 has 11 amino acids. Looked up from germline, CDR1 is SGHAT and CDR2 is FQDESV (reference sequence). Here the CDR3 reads CASSLGVTQYF. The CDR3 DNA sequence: TGTGCCAGCAGTTTGGGGGTGACCCAGTACTTC.